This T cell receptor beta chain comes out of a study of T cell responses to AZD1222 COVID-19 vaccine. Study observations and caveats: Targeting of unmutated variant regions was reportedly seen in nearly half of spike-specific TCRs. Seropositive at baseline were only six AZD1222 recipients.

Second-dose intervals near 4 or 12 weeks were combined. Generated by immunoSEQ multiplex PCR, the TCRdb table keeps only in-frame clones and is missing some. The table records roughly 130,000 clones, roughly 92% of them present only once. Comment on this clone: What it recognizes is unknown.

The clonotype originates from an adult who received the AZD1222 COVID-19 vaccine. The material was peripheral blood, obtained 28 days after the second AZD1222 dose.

The CDR3 loop reads CASSLRETGELFF. The CDR3 DNA reads as TGTGCCAGCAGTTTAAGGGAAACCGGGGAGCTGTTTTTT. The chain is built from TRBV28 and TRBJ2-2; D not certain. V was pared by 2 bases and J by 5 bases, with 6 bases between. Germline CDR1 MDHEN, CDR2 SYDVKM. This CDR3 has 13 amino acids.